This TCR beta chain originates from a study of blood T cell repertoires in COVID-19. At the level of the study: Italy, Spain and the United States were the sources of the convalescent and acute COVID-19 samples. T cells, B-cell-depleted T cells, or PBMCs provided the cDNA or gDNA that served as material.

Unmatched junction bases numbered 5, after V lost 6 bases and J lost 5 bases. CDR3 length: 13 residues. The germline V gene encodes CDR1 MNHEY and CDR2 SVGAGI. Assay used: immunoSEQ multiplex PCR; TCRdb lists only in-frame clones, some missing. The sample holds about 250,000 clones, around 80% seen once. The sequence was collected from a man in his forties or fifties with active or convalescent COVID-19. Sequencing was performed on peripheral blood. The gene calls are TRBV6-5 and TRBJ1-1; 8 bases are a match to TRBD1. The CDR3 loop is CASRTGVRTEAFF. The CDR3 DNA reads as TGTGCCAGCAGGACAGGGGTTAGAACTGAAGCTTTCTTT.